This T cell receptor beta chain was observed in a study of blood T cell repertoires in COVID-19. This CDR3 is built from 13 residues. The V and J ends lost 7 bases and 5 bases, in that order; junction bases with no gene match: 5. From germline, CDR1 is SEHNR and CDR2 FQNEAQ (reference sequence). Method: immunoSEQ multiplex PCR; TCRdb's copy keeps in-frame clones and lacks some. Of 180,000 or so clones listed, more than 75% are singletons. What was sequenced was peripheral blood. The chain couples TRBV7-9 to TRBJ1-1; TRBD1 matches 9 bases. The source of this sequence is a man between 40 and 49 years old with active or convalescent COVID-19. The DNA for the CDR3 is TGTGCCAGCACCCTCGACAGGGGGACTGAAGCTTTCTTT. It encodes CASTLDRGTEAFF.